The clone carrying this T cell receptor beta chain was observed a handful of times. Its antigen is not identified. A single record per CDR3 protein comes from TCRdb applying MiXCR to the RT-PCR reads. The repertoire holds over 450,000 distinct CDR3 sequences, roughly 13% seen once, with roughly 13% in the top ten. The CDR3 has 14 residues. Unmatched junction bases numbered 2, after V lost 4 bases and J lost 5 bases. Per germline, CDR1 MRHNA and CDR2 SNTAGT. These data belong to a study of response to subunit inactivated influenza vaccine. Points from the study as a whole: The authors suggested that few new T cells are recruited per seasonal influenza vaccination.

Sequenced material: PBMCs from blood, taken 35 to 45 days after vaccination. This sequence joins TRBV6-4 and TRBJ2-2, with 9 bases fitting TRBD2. This sequence was found in a middle-aged man who received an inactivated influenza vaccine. CDR3 sequence: CASSVAGVTGELFF. The CDR3 DNA reads as TGTGCCAGCAGTGTAGCGGGAGTAACCGGGGAGCTGTTTTTT.